This TCR beta chain was recovered during a study of CD8 T cells in ankylosing spondylitis. Points from the study as a whole: In ankylosing spondylitis blood, a motif of seven to nine highly homologous TCR beta variants appeared characteristic.

TCRdb redid the calling of the 5' RACE reads with MiXCR, one entry per CDR3 protein. The sample records about 250,000 distinct CDR3 sequences, roughly a third being singletons. Trimming pared 5 bases from V and 4 bases from J, leaving 17 bases between. The CDR3 sequence is 15 residues long. As concerns this clonotype: Antigen: not known.

Material for sequencing was blood, either unsorted or a sorted T cell fraction (not recorded which). The genes are TRBV12-3 or TRBV12-4 and TRBJ2-5; a possible D gene is TRBD1 (6 bases). The receptor's source is a male donor with ankylosing spondylitis or in good health (not recorded which). CDR3 sequence (DNA): TGTGCCAGCAGTCGAATGGACAGAAGGGTAGAGACCCAGTACTTC. Its translation: CASSRMDRRVETQYF.